This record concerns one TCR beta chain sequence. As yet, its antigen is unknown. The record originates from a study of T cell responses to AZD1222 COVID-19 vaccine. Overall study results and limits: The study reported that nearly half of spike-specific TCRs target unmutated variant regions.

TCRdb's table, derived via immunoSEQ multiplex PCR, lists solely in-frame clones and lacks some. In the table there are about 97,000 clones, roughly 83% of which are singletons. Looked up from germline, CDR1 is SGDLS and CDR2 is YYNGEE. This CDR3 has 13 amino acids. Trimming took off 0 bases at V and 5 bases at J, with 3 bases between the two ends. The J gene is TRBJ1-6, the V gene TRBV9; D gene ambiguous. The sample in question was peripheral blood, obtained on day 0 of AZD1222 vaccination. This sequence was found in an adult in good health. CDR3 sequence reads: CASSVGDNSPLHF. DNA of the CDR3: TGTGCCAGCAGCGTAGGCGATAATTCACCCCTCCACTTT. Supplemented by reference TRBV9 and TRBJ1-6, the full variable domain reads DSGVTQTPKHLITATGQRVTLRCSPRSGDLSVYWYQQSLDQGLQFLIQYYNGEERAKGNILERFSAQQFPDLHSELNLSSLELGDSALYFCASSVGDNSPLHFGNGTRLTVT.